This T cell receptor beta chain originates from a study of graft-versus-host responses after intestinal transplantation. Turning to the study itself: Recipients had multivisceral, liver-intestinal, or isolated intestinal transplants.

Libraries were prepared by immunoSEQ multiplex PCR; TCRdb keeps only in-frame clonotypes and omits some of them. The sample contains about 99,000 clones, less than 90% of which appear only once. This CDR3 contains 13 residues. V lost 2 bases and J 4 bases, leaving 9 bases between the germline ends. CDR1 and CDR2 from the germline V gene are MNHEY and SMNVEV (reference sequence). In regard to this clone: Antigen: not known.

The material was unstimulated CD4+ T cells sorted from spleen or lymph node cells, obtained before intestinal transplant. The rearrangement joins TRBV27 to TRBJ2-7; D is perhaps TRBD2 (6 bases). This clonotype was obtained from a human donor who received an intestinal transplant. The CDR3 DNA sequence: TGTGCCAGCAGTTTACGCGGGGCGTACGAGCAGTACTTC. It specifies CASSLRGAYEQYF.